A single sample is the source of the 25 T cell receptor beta chains below, sequenced in a study of blood T cell repertoires in COVID-19. Assay: immunoSEQ multiplex PCR; the TCRdb copy retains only in-frame clones and omits some. This repertoire shows around 47,000 clones, under 90% found once; its top ten account for around 44%. Material: peripheral blood. The receptor set was obtained from a human donor in a cohort sampled during active COVID-19.

This clone came up once. This chain uses TRBV5-5 with TRBJ1-5; D unclear. The CDR3 is 15 amino acids. The V end was cut by 1 base, the J end by 3 bases, with 11 bases between. The germline V gene encodes CDR1 SGHKS and CDR2 YYEKEE (reference sequence). The CDR3 spells CASSLFPNPNQPQHF. CDR3 nucleotides: TGTGCCAGCAGCTTGTTTCCCAATCCCAATCAGCCCCAGCATTTT.

The chain recombines TRBV7-6 with TRBJ2-7; 8 bases agree with TRBD1. This CDR3 contains 17 residues. The trim removed 4 bases at V and 2 bases at J, leaving 13 bases unmatched. Germline values: CDR1 SGHVS, CDR2 FNYEAQ. DNA of the CDR3: TGTGCCAGCAGCTCAGGGACAGGATATGTGGGGCCCTACGAGCAGTACTTC. Its translation is CASSSGTGYVGPYEQYF.

The rearrangement joins TRBV19 to TRBJ2-7; D may be TRBD1 (5 bases). V was pared by 1 base and J by 2 bases, with 12 bases between. CDR1 LNHDA and CDR2 SQIVND come from the germline V gene (reference sequence). The CDR3 has 15 amino acids. The CDR3 DNA sequence: TGTGCCAGTAGTATAGGGTCAGGGCCAACCTACGAGCAGTACGTC. Amino acid sequence: CASSIGSGPTYEQYV.

The V call is TRBV19, the J call TRBJ1-2; D perhaps matches TRBD1 (5 bases). Germline V gene data show CDR1 as LNHDA and CDR2 as SQIVND (reference sequence). V shed 1 base and J shed 0 bases, with 9 bases lying between them. CDR3 size: 15 residues. CDR3 sequence: CASSIGRGANYGYTF. DNA of the CDR3: TGTGCCAGTAGTATAGGCCGGGGGGCTAACTATGGCTACACCTTC.

This clone was picked up a small number of times. This rearrangement joins TRBV6-4 to TRBJ1-6, with 8 bases fitting TRBD1. The CDR3 contains 14 residues. From germline, CDR1 is MRHNA and CDR2 SNTAGT. The V segment lost 3 bases and the J segment 5 bases; nucleotides outside the gene matches: 0. The CDR3 DNA reads TGTGCCAGCAGTGAGGGACAGGATAATTCACCCCTCCACTTT. It translates to CASSEGQDNSPLHF.

This clone was seen a single time. V usage is TRBV5-1 and J usage is TRBJ2-4; weak D call: TRBD1 (6 bases). This CDR3 is built from 17 residues. The V gene lost 4 bases and the J gene lost 0 bases, with 17 bases spanning the gap. Germline CDR1 SGHRS, CDR2 YFSETQ. CDR3 sequence: CASSLFGRGSAKNIQYF. CDR3 sequence (DNA): TGCGCCAGCAGCCTATTCGGCAGGGGCTCAGCCAAAAACATTCAGTACTTC.

V and J are TRBV28 and TRBJ2-7, with 9 bases identical to TRBD1. Germline V gives CDR1 MDHEN, CDR2 SYDVKM. V was pared by 5 bases and J by 2 bases, with 4 bases of the junction left unmatched. The CDR3 is 14 residues long. CDR3 in amino acids: CASSAGTGTYEQYV. CDR3 nucleotides: TGTGCCAGCAGTGCCGGGACAGGGACCTACGAGCAGTACGTC.

This CDR3 is CASLQEEGTGELFF. The CDR3 DNA sequence: TGTGCCAGCCTTCAGGAGGAAGGCACCGGGGAGCTGTTTTTT. The chain has TRBV2 and TRBJ2-2; D possibly corresponds to TRBD2 (5 bases). CDR1 and CDR2 from the germline V gene are SNHLY and FYNNEI. The CDR3 loop spans 14 amino acids. Trimming took 8 bases from V and 4 from J, leaving 14 bases between them.

The chain recombines TRBV28 with TRBJ1-1; D ambiguous. With 7 bases removed from V and 9 bases from J, the gap between germline ends came to 24 bases. The CDR3 has 15 amino acids. Germline lookup yields CDR1 MDHEN and CDR2 SYDVKM. CDR3 nucleotides: TGTGCCAGCAACGGTCACGATACAGCTAGCACAAAAGCTTTCTTT. Its protein is CASNGHDTASTKAFF. The full variable domain, rest sourced from reference TRBV28 and TRBJ1-1, is DVKVTQSSRYLVKRTGEKVFLECVQDMDHENMFWYRQDPGLGLRLIYFSYDVKMKEKGDIPEGYSVSREKKERFSLILESASTNQTSMYLCASNGHDTASTKAFFGQGTRLTVV.

V and J are TRBV6-5 and TRBJ1-1; D is uncertain. The CDR3 loop spans 12 amino acids. The V end was cut by 5 bases, the J end by 1 base, with 5 bases between. Germline V gives CDR1 MNHEY, CDR2 SVGAGI. In nucleotides, the CDR3 is TGTGCCAGCAGTCTGAGGAACACTGAAGCTTTCTTT. Translated: CASSLRNTEAFF.

V and J are TRBV9 and TRBJ2-1; 8 bases are a match to TRBD2. In germline, CDR1 is SGDLS, CDR2 YYNGEE. The CDR3 runs to 15 residues. With 4 bases clipped from V and 6 bases from J, the junction kept 9 bases outside the gene matches. CDR3: CASSLTSEGGNEQFF. CDR3 nucleotides: TGTGCCAGCAGCTTGACTAGCGAGGGCGGCAATGAGCAGTTCTTC.

The J gene is TRBJ2-2, the V gene TRBV7-2, with 15 bases lining up with TRBD2. J was trimmed by 5 bases and V by 5 bases; bases with no gene match: 12. The CDR3 length is 19 residues. Germline assignment: CDR1 SGHTA and CDR2 FQGNSA. CDR3 sequence (DNA): TGTGCCAGCAGCGGGTGGAACCTGGGACTAGCGGGGGGAACCGGGGAGCTGTTTTTT. It translates to CASSGWNLGLAGGTGELFF.

This sequence joins TRBV3-1 (or the pseudogene TRBV3-2) and TRBJ1-6; D possibly corresponds to TRBD1 (6 bases). The CDR3 is made up of 16 amino acids. V was shortened by 4 bases and J by 6 bases, with 16 bases between the two germline ends. Looked up from germline, CDR1 is LGHDT and CDR2 is YNNKEL (reference sequence). The CDR3 region has the DNA TGTGCCAGCAGCCGAGGACAGAGTTTGGGTAATTCACCCCTCCACTTT. It codes for CASSRGQSLGNSPLHF.

In its sample, this clone was seen a few times. This CDR3 reads CASSLRQGGETQYF. The DNA of the CDR3 is TGTGCCAGCAGCCTGAGACAGGGTGGCGAGACCCAGTACTTC. The V call is TRBV5-4, the J call TRBJ2-5; 7 bases align to TRBD1. CDR1 is SGHNT, CDR2 YYREEE, per germline (reference sequence). After removal of 4 bases from V and 5 bases from J, the junction contained 8 bases not matched to a gene. The CDR3 totals 14 residues. Full variable domain (rest looked up from reference TRBV5-4 and TRBJ2-5): ETGVTQSPTHLIKTRGQQVTLRCSSQSGHNTVSWYQQALGQGPQFIFQYYREEENGRGNFPPRFSGLQFPNYSSELNVNALELDDSALYLCASSLRQGGETQYFGPGTRLLVL.

J is TRBJ2-5 and V is TRBV7-9, with TRBD2 as a possible D gene (6 bases). The V gene lost 8 bases and the J gene lost 3 bases, with 16 bases spanning the gap. The germline CDR1 and CDR2 sequences are SEHNR and FQNEAQ (reference sequence). This CDR3 has 14 residues. CDR3 loop: CASSPRGGEETQYF. CDR3 nucleotides: TGTGCCAGCTCCCCCCGGGGAGGAGAAGAGACCCAGTACTTC.

The V call is TRBV14, the J call TRBJ1-3, with D uncertain. Germline CDR1 and CDR2: SGHDN and FVKESK. The CDR3 sequence is 12 residues long. V gave up 5 bases and J gave up 6 bases, with 8 bases separating them. The CDR3 DNA is TGTGCCAGCAGCGCGGGAGAAAACACCATATATTTT. It specifies CASSAGENTIYF.

The rearrangement links TRBV4-2 to TRBJ2-1, with D possibly being TRBD1 (6 bases). The CDR3 consists of 16 residues. V dropped 2 bases and J dropped 1 base, with 12 bases sitting between them. Per the germline V gene, CDR1 is LGHNA and CDR2 is YNFKEQ. The DNA for the CDR3 is TGTGCCAGCAGCCAAACTTCAGGGGATTCCTACAATGAGCAGTTCTTC. Translation gives CASSQTSGDSYNEQFF.

The rearrangement uses TRBV2 and TRBJ1-4; 7 positions match TRBD1. V lost 5 bases to trimming and J lost 12 bases; unmatched junction nucleotides: 3. The germline gives CDR1 SNHLY, CDR2 FYNNEI. This CDR3 is built from 11 residues. The CDR3 is CASSLDRELFF. CDR3 nucleotide sequence: TGTGCCAGCAGTCTCGACAGGGAACTGTTTTTT. The full variable domain, rest sourced from reference TRBV2 and TRBJ1-4, is EPEVTQTPSHQVTQMGQEVILRCVPISNHLYFYWYRQILGQKVEFLVSFYNNEISEKSEIFDDQFSVERPDGSNFTLKIRSTKLEDSAMYFCASSLDRELFFGSGTQLSVL.

The rearrangement uses TRBV28 and TRBJ1-2, with 7 bases matching TRBD1. With V trimmed by 7 bases and J by 4 bases, 6 bases remained unmatched. The CDR3 consists of 13 residues. Per germline, CDR1 MDHEN and CDR2 SYDVKM. CDR3 protein: CASKAGGTYGYTF. The CDR3 DNA sequence: TGTGCCAGCAAAGCAGGGGGGACCTATGGCTACACCTTC.

J is TRBJ2-7 and V is TRBV3-1 (or the pseudogene TRBV3-2); the match to TRBD2 covers 8 bases. Losses at the gene ends were 1 base for V and 4 bases for J; bases not matched to a gene: 3. The germline V gene has CDR1 LGHDT and CDR2 YNNKEL (reference sequence). The CDR3 has 14 residues. CDR3 protein: CASSQAGGGYEQYV. The CDR3 coding sequence is TGTGCCAGCAGCCAAGCGGGGGGGGGATACGAGCAGTACGTC.

This chain connects TRBV6-5 to TRBJ2-5, with TRBD1 matching 10 bases. The germline gives CDR1 MNHEY, CDR2 SVGAGI. The CDR3 spans 14 residues. With 7 bases clipped from V and 5 bases from J, the junction kept 7 bases outside the gene matches. The CDR3 protein is CASTRQGAWETQYF. CDR3 sequence (DNA): TGTGCCAGCACCCGACAGGGGGCGTGGGAGACCCAGTACTTC.

The chain joins TRBV15 to TRBJ2-5; TRBD2 matches at 7 bases. The CDR3 runs to 15 residues. Germline CDR1 LNHNV, CDR2 YYDKDF (reference sequence). Losses at the gene ends were 0 bases for V and 5 bases for J; bases not matched to a gene: 6. The CDR3 is CATSREASGGETQYF. The CDR3 coding sequence is TGTGCCACCAGCAGAGAGGCTAGCGGTGGGGAGACCCAGTACTTC.

The gene calls are TRBV30 and TRBJ2-7; D is possibly TRBD2 (5 bases). Trimming took 4 bases from V and 3 from J, leaving 16 bases between them. This CDR3 is 14 amino acids long. CDR1 is GTSNPN, CDR2 SVGIG, per germline (reference sequence). In DNA, the CDR3 is TGTGCCTGGACTGTAGGTGGACTCATCTACGAGCAGTACTTC. This sequence encodes CAWTVGGLIYEQYF.

The rearrangement joins TRBV30 to TRBJ2-7; D gene uncertain. Germline values: CDR1 GTSNPN, CDR2 SVGIG (reference sequence). This CDR3 is built from 11 residues. The V end lost 1 base, the J end lost 3 bases, and 4 bases lay between the germline ends. In DNA, the CDR3 is TGTGCCTGGAGTGACTACTACGAGCAGTACTTC. This codes for CAWSDYYEQYF.

The J gene is TRBJ1-1, the V gene TRBV10-3; 10 nucleotides agree with TRBD1. This CDR3 spans 13 amino acids. With 5 bases clipped from V and 6 bases from J, the junction kept 3 bases outside the gene matches. Per the germline V gene, CDR1 is ENHRY and CDR2 is SYGVKD. CDR3 sequence (DNA): TGTGCCATCAGTCGACAGGGGGCTCCTGAAGCTTTCTTT. Protein: CAISRQGAPEAFF.